This TCR beta chain was identified during a study of T cell changes during pregnancy in multiple sclerosis. Germline trimming cut 0 bases from V and 4 bases from J; bases unmatched to any gene: 5. The CDR3 spans 16 residues. The germline V gene encodes CDR1 LGHNA and CDR2 YSLEER. Using immunoSEQ multiplex PCR, the repertoire was profiled, and TCRdb retains in-frame clones only, with some absent. This sample yields about 34,000 clones, of which roughly 89% are seen a single time; roughly 4% belongs to the top ten. This receptor was identified in a female donor with multiple sclerosis, enrolled in a pregnancy study. The specimen was CD8+ T cells from peripheral blood mononuclear cells, collected in the third trimester of pregnancy. The gene calls are TRBV4-3 and TRBJ2-1, with 8 bases identical to TRBD2. CDR3 sequence (DNA): TGCGCCAGCAGCCAAGAGCCAGCGGGGGTGTACAATGAGCAGTTCTTC. This codes for CASSQEPAGVYNEQFF.